These T cell receptor beta chains were read from a single sample in a study of blood T cell repertoires in COVID-19. Here immunoSEQ multiplex PCR was the method, and the copy in TCRdb shows in-frame clones only, minus some. The repertoire holds over 150,000 clones, 86% seen once, with 20% in the top ten. Input material: peripheral blood. These receptors all come from a man between 70 and 80 years old with active or convalescent COVID-19. CDR3s include the opening cysteine and the closing phenylalanine or tryptophan. Each record gives: J gene, clone size, V gene, D gene, CDR3 DNA, CDR3 protein. D genes are given only for firm matches. Where a row states a size, it is once, few, many or the class of an expanded clone; other rows omit it.

J: TRBJ2-7; size: .; V: TRBV5-1; D: .; DNA: TGCGCCAGCAGCCCGGACAGACACTACGAGCAGTACTTC; CDR3: CASSPDRHYEQYF
J: TRBJ1-2; size: .; V: TRBV28; D: .; DNA: TGTGCCAGCAGGTCTCGGGGGGAGCCCTATGGCTACACCTTC; CDR3: CASRSRGEPYGYTF
J: TRBJ1-1; size: .; V: TRBV6-4; D: .; DNA: TGTGCCAGCAGTGCCTCGCCGGTCCCGAACACTGAAGCTTTCTTT; CDR3: CASSASPVPNTEAFF
J: TRBJ1-2; size: .; V: TRBV5-1; D: TRBD1; DNA: TGCGCCAGCAGACTTGGGACAGCTTCTAACTATGGCTACACCTTC; CDR3: CASRLGTASNYGYTF
J: TRBJ1-5; size: once; V: TRBV7-9; D: TRBD1; DNA: TGTGCCAGCAGCTTAGGAGGACAGGGCAATCAGCCCCAGCATTTT; CDR3: CASSLGGQGNQPQHF
J: TRBJ2-7; size: .; V: TRBV3-1/TRBV3-2; D: TRBD2; DNA: TGTGCCAGCAGCCAACCCACTAGCGGGAGCCAGGCCTACGAGCAGTACTTC; CDR3: CASSQPTSGSQAYEQYF
J: TRBJ1-1; size: .; V: TRBV5-1; D: TRBD1; DNA: TGCGCCAGCAGCTTGAAAGGCGGACAGGGGGCTATAGCTTTCTTT; CDR3: CASSLKGGQGAIAFF
J: TRBJ1-5; size: .; V: TRBV6-5; D: .; DNA: TGTGCCAGCAGTTATGGCAGGGGAGTTCAGCCCCAGCATTTT; CDR3: CASSYGRGVQPQHF
J: TRBJ1-2; size: .; V: TRBV11-2; D: .; DNA: TGTGCCAGCAGCTTAAACAGGGCCGACTATGGCTACACCTTC; CDR3: CASSLNRADYGYTF
J: TRBJ1-2; size: .; V: TRBV11-2; D: .; DNA: TGTGCCAGCAGCTTAGATCCCGCCCGCCTCCAGTTCTATGGCTACACCTTC; CDR3: CASSLDPARLQFYGYTF
J: TRBJ2-1; size: .; V: TRBV18; D: .; DNA: TGTGCCAGCTCACCACCCGCGAGGGATCACAATGAGCAGTTCTTC; CDR3: CASSPPARDHNEQFF
J: TRBJ2-7; size: .; V: TRBV5-1; D: .; DNA: TGCGCCAGCAGCTTGAGGGTAGGGAGCTCAGCGTACGAGCAGTACTTC; CDR3: CASSLRVGSSAYEQYF
J: TRBJ1-2; size: .; V: TRBV4-3; D: TRBD1; DNA: TGCGCCAGCAGCCCTGCCGCCGGGACAGAAGCTAACTATGGCTACACCTTC; CDR3: CASSPAAGTEANYGYTF
J: TRBJ1-2; size: .; V: TRBV27; D: .; DNA: TGTGCCAGCAGGGCCAGCGGCAGTAACTATGGCTACACCTTC; CDR3: CASRASGSNYGYTF
J: TRBJ2-7; size: .; V: TRBV7-7; D: TRBD1; DNA: TGTGCCAGCAGCCCGGGACAGGGCCCCTACGAGCAGTACTTC; CDR3: CASSPGQGPYEQYF
J: TRBJ1-3; size: .; V: TRBV3-1/TRBV3-2; D: .; DNA: TGTGCCAGCAGCCAAGAAGGGGCAGACATGGCGATCTCTGGAAACACCATATATTTT; CDR3: CASSQEGADMAISGNTIYF
J: TRBJ1-1; size: once; V: TRBV4-3; D: .; DNA: TGCGCCAGCAGCCAAGCCTCGGGGGTAGTAGAAGCTTTCTTT; CDR3: CASSQASGVVEAFF
J: TRBJ2-3; size: .; V: TRBV4-2; D: TRBD2; DNA: TGTGCCAGCAGCCAAAATAGCGGGGGAGGGAAAGATACGCAGTATTTT; CDR3: CASSQNSGGGKDTQYF
J: TRBJ2-5; size: .; V: TRBV10-2; D: TRBD2; DNA: TGCGCCAGCAGTGAAGGCGGGGGGGCCGGAGAGACCCAGTACTTC; CDR3: CASSEGGGAGETQYF
J: TRBJ1-6; size: .; V: TRBV15; D: .; DNA: TGTGCCACCAGCAGGGACAGTTATAATTCACCCCTCCACTTT; CDR3: CATSRDSYNSPLHF
J: TRBJ1-2; size: few; V: TRBV19; D: TRBD1; DNA: TGTGCCAGTAGTCCGACAGGGGGTGGTGGCTACACCTTC; CDR3: CASSPTGGGGYTF
J: TRBJ1-4; size: .; V: TRBV6-5; D: .; DNA: TGTGCCAGCAGGAGGACTAGGGAGGAAAAACTGTTTTTT; CDR3: CASRRTREEKLFF
J: TRBJ2-3; size: .; V: TRBV29-1; D: TRBD2; DNA: TGCAGCGTTTCGGGACTAGCGGGGGGCGGTACAGATACGCAGTATTTT; CDR3: CSVSGLAGGGTDTQYF
J: TRBJ1-5; size: .; V: TRBV12-5; D: .; DNA: TGTGCTAGTGGTTTGGCCGGGACAAAGTATAGCAATCAGCCCCAGCATTTT; CDR3: CASGLAGTKYSNQPQHF
J: TRBJ2-2; size: .; V: TRBV7-2; D: .; DNA: TGTGCCAGCAGCTTAAACTCAGGGTCCACCGGGGAGCTGTTTTTT; CDR3: CASSLNSGSTGELFF
J: TRBJ1-2; size: .; V: TRBV7-3; D: TRBD1; DNA: TGTGCCAGCAGCTCGACAGGGTATGGCTACACCTTC; CDR3: CASSSTGYGYTF
J: TRBJ1-2; size: .; V: TRBV6-2/TRBV6-3; D: TRBD1; DNA: TGTGCCAGCAGTACCTTGGACAGGGCGTATGGCTACACCTTC; CDR3: CASSTLDRAYGYTF
J: TRBJ1-2; size: .; V: TRBV6-1; D: .; DNA: TGTGCCAGCAGTGAAGTATACTATGGCTACACCTTC; CDR3: CASSEVYYGYTF
J: TRBJ2-1; size: .; V: TRBV9; D: TRBD2; DNA: TGTGCCAGCAGCGTAGTAACTAGCGGGAACAATGAGCAGTTCTTC; CDR3: CASSVVTSGNNEQFF
J: TRBJ1-2; size: once; V: TRBV19; D: .; DNA: TGTGCCAGTAGTATAGACGGGAGTATGGGTGACTATGGCTACACCTTC; CDR3: CASSIDGSMGDYGYTF
J: TRBJ2-5; size: once; V: TRBV5-1; D: .; DNA: TGCGCCAGCAGCCGGGACAAGCAAGAGACCCAGTACTTC; CDR3: CASSRDKQETQYF
J: TRBJ1-2; size: .; V: TRBV11-2; D: TRBD1; DNA: TGTGCCAGCAGCTCAGGACAGGGGGCATTCGTCTATGGCTACACCTTC; CDR3: CASSSGQGAFVYGYTF
J: TRBJ1-2; size: once; V: TRBV27; D: .; DNA: TGTGCCAGCAGTTTCCGGGACTGGGGTATGGGAGGCTACACCTTC; CDR3: CASSFRDWGMGGYTF
J: TRBJ1-1; size: .; V: TRBV5-1; D: .; DNA: TGCGCCAGCAGCTTGGAAAGACAGCAAGCTTTCTTT; CDR3: CASSLERQQAFF
J: TRBJ2-3; size: .; V: TRBV2; D: TRBD2; DNA: TGTGCCAGCACGGGACTAGCGGGGGGCACAGATACGCAGTATTTT; CDR3: CASTGLAGGTDTQYF
J: TRBJ2-7; size: few; V: TRBV12-3/TRBV12-4; D: .; DNA: TGTGCCAGCAGTTCTACGGGGAGAGGGGAGCAGTACTTC; CDR3: CASSSTGRGEQYF